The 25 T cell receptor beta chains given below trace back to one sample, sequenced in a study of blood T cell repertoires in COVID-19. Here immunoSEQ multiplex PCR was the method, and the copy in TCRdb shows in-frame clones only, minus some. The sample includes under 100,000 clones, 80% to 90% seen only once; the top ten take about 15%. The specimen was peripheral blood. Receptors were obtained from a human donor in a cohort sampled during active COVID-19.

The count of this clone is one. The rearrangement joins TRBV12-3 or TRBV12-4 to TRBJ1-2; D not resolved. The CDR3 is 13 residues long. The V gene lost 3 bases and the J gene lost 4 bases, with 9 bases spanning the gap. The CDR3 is CASSLAGGYGYTF. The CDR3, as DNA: TGTGCCAGCAGTTTGGCGGGTGGCTATGGCTACACCTTC.

CDR3 coding DNA: TGTGCCTGGGACACAGGGATGAACACTGAAGCTTTCTTT. Translation gives CAWDTGMNTEAFF. This chain connects TRBV30 to TRBJ1-1; the D gene is possibly TRBD1 (6 bases). The CDR3 runs 13 residues. With 5 bases removed from V and 0 bases from J, the gap between germline ends came to 10 bases. The germline V gene has CDR1 GTSNPN and CDR2 SVGIG (reference sequence).

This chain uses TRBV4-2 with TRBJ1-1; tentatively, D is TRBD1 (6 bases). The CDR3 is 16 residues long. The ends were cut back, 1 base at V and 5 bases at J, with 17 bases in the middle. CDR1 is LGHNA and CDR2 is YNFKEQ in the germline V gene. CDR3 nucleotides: TGTGCCAGCAGCCAAGGCTCCGTTGTCAGGGGAACTGAAGCTTTCTTT. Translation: CASSQGSVVRGTEAFF.

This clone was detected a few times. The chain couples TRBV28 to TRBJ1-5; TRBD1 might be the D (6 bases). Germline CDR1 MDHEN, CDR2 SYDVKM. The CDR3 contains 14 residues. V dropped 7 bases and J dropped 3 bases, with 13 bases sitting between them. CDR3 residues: CASTSGQSNQPQHF. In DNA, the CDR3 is TGTGCCAGCACCAGCGGACAGTCCAATCAGCCCCAGCATTTT.

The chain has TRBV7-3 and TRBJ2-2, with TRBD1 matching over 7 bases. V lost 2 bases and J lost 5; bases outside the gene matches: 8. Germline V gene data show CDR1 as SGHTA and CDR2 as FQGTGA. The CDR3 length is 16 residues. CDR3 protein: CASSLFSGGRTGELFF. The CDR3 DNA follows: TGTGCCAGCAGCTTATTTTCAGGGGGAAGGACCGGGGAGCTGTTTTTT.

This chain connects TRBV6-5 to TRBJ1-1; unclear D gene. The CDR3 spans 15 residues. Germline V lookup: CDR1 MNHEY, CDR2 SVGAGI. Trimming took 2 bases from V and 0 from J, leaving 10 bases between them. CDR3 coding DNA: TGTGCCAGCAGTTACGGGGAGGAGGTGAACACTGAAGCTTTCTTT. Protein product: CASSYGEEVNTEAFF.

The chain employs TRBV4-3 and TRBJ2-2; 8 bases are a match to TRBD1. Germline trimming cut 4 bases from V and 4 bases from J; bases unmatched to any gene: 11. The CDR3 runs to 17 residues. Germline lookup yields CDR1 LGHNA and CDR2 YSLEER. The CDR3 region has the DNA TGCGCCAGCAGCCGACAAATCAGGGGGCAAGGCACCGGGGAGCTGTTTTTT. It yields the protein CASSRQIRGQGTGELFF.

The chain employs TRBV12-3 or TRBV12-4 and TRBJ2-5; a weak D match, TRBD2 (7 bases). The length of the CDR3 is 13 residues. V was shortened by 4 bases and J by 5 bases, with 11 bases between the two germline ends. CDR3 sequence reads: CASSYGGPETQYF. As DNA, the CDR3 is TGTGCCAGCAGTTACGGGGGGCCTGAGACCCAGTACTTC.

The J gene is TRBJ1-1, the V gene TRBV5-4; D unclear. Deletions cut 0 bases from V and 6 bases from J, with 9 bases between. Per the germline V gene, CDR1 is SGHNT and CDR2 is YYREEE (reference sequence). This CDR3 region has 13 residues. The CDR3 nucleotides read TGTGCCAGCAGCTTGGCGGTTCGCGCTGAAGCTTTCTTT. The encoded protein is CASSLAVRAEAFF.

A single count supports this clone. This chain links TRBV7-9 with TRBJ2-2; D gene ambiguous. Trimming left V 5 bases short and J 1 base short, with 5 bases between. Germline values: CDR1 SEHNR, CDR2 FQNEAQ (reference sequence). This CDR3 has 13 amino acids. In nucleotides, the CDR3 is TGTGCCAGCAGCGCAGGGAACACCGGGGAGCTGTTTTTT. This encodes CASSAGNTGELFF.

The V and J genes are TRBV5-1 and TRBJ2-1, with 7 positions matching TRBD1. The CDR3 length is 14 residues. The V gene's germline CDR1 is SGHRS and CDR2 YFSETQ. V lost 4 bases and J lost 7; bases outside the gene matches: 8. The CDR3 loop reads CASSADRERNEQFF. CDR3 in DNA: TGCGCCAGCAGCGCAGACAGGGAAAGGAATGAGCAGTTCTTC.

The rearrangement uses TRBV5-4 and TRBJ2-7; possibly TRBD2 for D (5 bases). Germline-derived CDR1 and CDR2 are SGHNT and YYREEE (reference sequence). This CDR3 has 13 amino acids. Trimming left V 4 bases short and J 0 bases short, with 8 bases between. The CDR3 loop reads CASSPRASYEQYF. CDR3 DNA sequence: TGTGCCAGCAGCCCGAGGGCCTCCTACGAGCAGTACTTC.

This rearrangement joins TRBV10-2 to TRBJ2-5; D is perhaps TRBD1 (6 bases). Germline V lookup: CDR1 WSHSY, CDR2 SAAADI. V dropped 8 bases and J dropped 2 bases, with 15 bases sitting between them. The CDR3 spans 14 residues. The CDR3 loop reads CASSRVGGQETQYF. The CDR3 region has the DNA TGCGCCAGCTCCCGGGTAGGGGGACAAGAGACCCAGTACTTC.

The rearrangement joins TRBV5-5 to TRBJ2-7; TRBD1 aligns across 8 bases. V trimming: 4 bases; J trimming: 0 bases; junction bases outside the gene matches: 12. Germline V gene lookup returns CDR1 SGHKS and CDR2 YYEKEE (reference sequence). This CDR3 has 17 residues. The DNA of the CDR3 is TGTGCCAGCAGCCTTGGGGCCCGGGACAGGACCTCCTACGAGCAGTACTTC. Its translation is CASSLGARDRTSYEQYF.

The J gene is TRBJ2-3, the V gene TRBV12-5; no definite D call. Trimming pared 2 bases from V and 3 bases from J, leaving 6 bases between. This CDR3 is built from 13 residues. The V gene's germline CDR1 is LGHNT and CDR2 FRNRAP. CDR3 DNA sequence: TGTGCTAGTGGTTTGACTACAACAGATACGCAGTATTTT. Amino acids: CASGLTTTDTQYF.

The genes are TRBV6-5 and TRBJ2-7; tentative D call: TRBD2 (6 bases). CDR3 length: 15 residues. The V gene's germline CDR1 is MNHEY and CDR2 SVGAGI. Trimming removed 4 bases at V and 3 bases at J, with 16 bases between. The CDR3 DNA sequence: TGTGCCAGCAGTTCAGGACTAACCCGGAGCTACGAGCAGTACTTC. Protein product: CASSSGLTRSYEQYF.

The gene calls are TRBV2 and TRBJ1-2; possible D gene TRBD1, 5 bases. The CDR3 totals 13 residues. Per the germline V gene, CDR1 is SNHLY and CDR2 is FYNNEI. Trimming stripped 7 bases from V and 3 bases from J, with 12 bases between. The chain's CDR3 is CASIPPGDYGYTF. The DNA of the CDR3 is TGTGCCAGCATTCCGCCGGGGGACTATGGCTACACCTTC.

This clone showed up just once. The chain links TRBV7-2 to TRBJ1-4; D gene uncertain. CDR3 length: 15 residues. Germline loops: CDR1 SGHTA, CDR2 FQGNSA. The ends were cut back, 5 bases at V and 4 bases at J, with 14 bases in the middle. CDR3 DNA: TGTGCCAGCAGCCTTAATCCCCGCGTTAATGAAAAACTGTTTTTT. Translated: CASSLNPRVNEKLFF.

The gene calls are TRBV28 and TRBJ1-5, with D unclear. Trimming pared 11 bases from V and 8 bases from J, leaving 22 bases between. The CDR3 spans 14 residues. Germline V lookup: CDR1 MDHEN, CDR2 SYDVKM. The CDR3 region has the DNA TGTGCCGTAGATGGGCAGGCTTATATTGAGCCCCAGCATTTT. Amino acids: CAVDGQAYIEPQHF.

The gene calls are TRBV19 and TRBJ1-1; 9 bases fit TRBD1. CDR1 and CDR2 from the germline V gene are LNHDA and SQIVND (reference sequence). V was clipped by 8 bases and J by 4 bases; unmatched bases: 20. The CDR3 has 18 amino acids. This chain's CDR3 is CASFPQKDRGGWSTEAFF. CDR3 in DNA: TGTGCCAGTTTTCCTCAAAAGGACAGGGGCGGTTGGAGCACTGAAGCTTTCTTT.

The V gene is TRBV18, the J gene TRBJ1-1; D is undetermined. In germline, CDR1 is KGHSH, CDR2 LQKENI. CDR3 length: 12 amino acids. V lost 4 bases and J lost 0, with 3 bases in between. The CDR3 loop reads CASSLMNTEAFF. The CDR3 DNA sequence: TGTGCCAGCTCACTCATGAACACTGAAGCTTTCTTT.

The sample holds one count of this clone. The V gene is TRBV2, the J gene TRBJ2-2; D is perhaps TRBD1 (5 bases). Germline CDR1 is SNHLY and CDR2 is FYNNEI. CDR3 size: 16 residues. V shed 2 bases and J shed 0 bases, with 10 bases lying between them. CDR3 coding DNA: TGTGCCAGCAGTGAACAGGGAAGGGCGAACACCGGGGAGCTGTTTTTT. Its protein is CASSEQGRANTGELFF.

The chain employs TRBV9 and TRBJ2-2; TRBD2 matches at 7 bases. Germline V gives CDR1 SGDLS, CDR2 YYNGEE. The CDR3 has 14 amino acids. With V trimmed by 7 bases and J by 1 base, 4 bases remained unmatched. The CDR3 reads CASWGGLNTGELFF. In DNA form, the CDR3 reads TGTGCCAGCTGGGGGGGACTGAACACCGGGGAGCTGTTTTTT.

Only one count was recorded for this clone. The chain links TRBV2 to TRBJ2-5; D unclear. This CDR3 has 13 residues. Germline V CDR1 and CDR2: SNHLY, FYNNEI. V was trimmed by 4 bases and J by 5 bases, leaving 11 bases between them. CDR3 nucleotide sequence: TGTGCCAGCAGTGGTCGCGGTTGGGAGACCCAGTACTTC. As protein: CASSGRGWETQYF.

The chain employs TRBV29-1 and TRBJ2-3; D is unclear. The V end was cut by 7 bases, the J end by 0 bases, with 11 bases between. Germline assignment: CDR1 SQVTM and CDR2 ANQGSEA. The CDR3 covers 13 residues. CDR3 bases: TGCAGCGCAACAGCCCAGAGCACAGATACGCAGTATTTT. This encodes CSATAQSTDTQYF.